These 32 T cell receptor beta chains were sequenced from one sample in a study of blood T cell repertoires in COVID-19. Only in-frame clones appear in the TCRdb table, and some are missing; sequencing was by immunoSEQ multiplex PCR. Of 200,000 to 300,000 clones in the sample, approximately 89% were seen once. Input material: peripheral blood. The source is a woman in her fifties or sixties with acute or convalescent COVID-19.

The J gene is TRBJ1-4, the V gene TRBV28; 7 positions match TRBD1. The germline V gene encodes CDR1 MDHEN and CDR2 SYDVKM. The V gene end was trimmed by 1 base and the J gene end by 6 bases; junction bases not matched to a gene: 2. This CDR3 contains 14 residues. The CDR3 sequence is CASSLYRGDEKLFF. As DNA, the CDR3 is TGTGCCAGCAGTTTATACAGGGGTGATGAAAAACTGTTTTTT.

The chain links TRBV5-1 to TRBJ2-7; TRBD1 aligns across 8 bases. With 4 bases clipped from V and 3 bases from J, the junction kept 6 bases outside the gene matches. CDR3 length equals 14 residues. CDR1 and CDR2 (germline): SGHRS, YFSETQ. CDR3 bases: TGCGCCAGCAGCGTGGACAGGGAGTACTACGAGCAGTACTTC. Amino acid sequence: CASSVDREYYEQYF.

J is TRBJ2-7 and V is TRBV5-1; TRBD2 might be the D (6 bases). Trimming took off 2 bases at V and 2 bases at J, with 11 bases between the two ends. CDR1 is SGHRS, CDR2 YFSETQ, per germline. The CDR3 loop spans 14 amino acids. CDR3 sequence: CASSFSGLTYEQYF. In nucleotides, the CDR3 is TGCGCCAGCAGCTTTTCAGGACTAACCTACGAGCAGTACTTC.

This rearrangement joins TRBV6-4 to TRBJ1-1; 8 bases align to TRBD1. The CDR3 runs 14 residues. The V gene end was trimmed by 7 bases and the J gene end by 7 bases; junction bases not matched to a gene: 11. Germline-derived CDR1 and CDR2 are MRHNA and SNTAGT. The CDR3 protein is CASMGTGGIGEAFF. The CDR3 nucleotides are TGTGCCAGCATGGGGACAGGAGGAATTGGTGAAGCTTTCTTT.

This chain joins TRBV6-4 and TRBJ2-2; 7 bases line up with TRBD2. Germline V gene lookup returns CDR1 MRHNA and CDR2 SNTAGT. The CDR3 length is 15 residues. Trimming at V came to 0 bases and at J to 6 bases, leaving 4 bases not matched to a gene. In DNA, the CDR3 is TGTGCCAGCAGTGACTCAGCGGGGCTCCCCGGGGAGCTGTTTTTT. This encodes CASSDSAGLPGELFF.

The J gene is TRBJ2-2, the V gene TRBV27, with D maybe TRBD1 (5 bases). Germline-derived CDR1 and CDR2 are MNHEY and SMNVEV (reference sequence). This CDR3 is built from 15 residues. Trimming removed 6 bases from V and 1 base from J, with 12 bases in between. The CDR3 DNA is TGTGCCAGCAGGGGGCCCGGCGGGAACACCGGGGAGCTGTTTTTT. It is translated as CASRGPGGNTGELFF.

CDR3 protein: CATSRTYLTGQGEQETQYF. The CDR3 coding sequence is TGTGCCACCAGCAGAACTTACCTAACCGGACAGGGCGAGCAAGAGACCCAGTACTTC. The rearrangement links TRBV15 to TRBJ2-5; TRBD1 agrees at 8 bases. Germline V gene sequence: CDR1 LNHNV, CDR2 YYDKDF (reference sequence). This CDR3 spans 19 amino acids. V shed 2 bases, J shed 2 bases, and the junction held 16 bases outside the gene matches.

This chain uses TRBV6-2 or TRBV6-3 with TRBJ1-2, with D unresolved. With 2 bases removed from V and 4 bases from J, the gap between germline ends came to 8 bases. The CDR3 is made up of 13 amino acids. From germline, CDR1 is MNHEY and CDR2 SVGEGT. The CDR3 nucleotides are TGTGCCAGCAGTTACGGGCAGTCCTATGGCTACACCTTC. This codes for CASSYGQSYGYTF.

The chain links TRBV16 to TRBJ2-7, with 7 positions matching TRBD1. This CDR3 comprises 18 residues. After removal of 1 base from V and 3 bases from J, the junction contained 15 bases not matched to a gene. The germline V gene encodes CDR1 KGHSY and CDR2 FQNENV. CDR3 amino acids: CASSQYQDRPNQNYEQYF. The DNA of the CDR3 is TGTGCCAGCAGCCAATACCAGGACAGGCCTAATCAAAACTACGAGCAGTACTTC.

The V and J genes are TRBV5-1 and TRBJ1-5, with D possibly matching TRBD1 (6 bases). The V and J ends lost 1 base and 0 bases respectively, with 23 bases between them. The CDR3 contains 20 residues. Germline V gene data show CDR1 as SGHRS and CDR2 as YFSETQ. As DNA, the CDR3 is TGCGCCAGCAGCTTGAATATTCGGGGGGCAAGAACTTATAGCAATCAGCCCCAGCATTTT. As protein: CASSLNIRGARTYSNQPQHF.

This clone was recorded a few times. The chain is built from TRBV5-1 and TRBJ2-7; 9 bases map to TRBD2. This CDR3 has 17 amino acids. Germline V lookup: CDR1 SGHRS, CDR2 YFSETQ. V shed 0 bases, J shed 3 bases, and the junction held 10 bases outside the gene matches. The CDR3 sequence is CASSLVGAAGGLYEQYF. As DNA, the CDR3 is TGCGCCAGCAGCTTGGTGGGGGCAGCGGGAGGTCTCTACGAGCAGTACTTC.

V is TRBV6-2 or TRBV6-3 and J is TRBJ1-4, with D tentatively TRBD1 (5 bases). Germline V gives CDR1 MNHEY, CDR2 SVGEGT. The CDR3 runs 14 residues. The V end lost 6 bases, the J end lost 10 bases, and 18 bases lay between the germline ends. The CDR3 here is CASSLFDTTGKLFF. CDR3 DNA: TGTGCCAGCAGCCTTTTCGACACTACAGGAAAACTGTTTTTT.

This clone was counted a few times. This rearrangement joins TRBV27 to TRBJ2-1, with TRBD2 matching 12 bases. Trimming removed 2 bases from V and 7 bases from J; junction bases left unmatched: 6. The germline CDR1 and CDR2 sequences are MNHEY and SMNVEV (reference sequence). The CDR3 loop spans 16 amino acids. The CDR3 here is CASSLPSGRARNEQFF. In DNA, the CDR3 is TGTGCCAGCAGTTTACCTAGCGGGAGGGCCCGGAATGAGCAGTTCTTC.

Only one count was recorded for this clone. This sequence joins TRBV7-2 and TRBJ2-2; TRBD2 matches at 9 bases. The CDR3 loop spans 16 amino acids. Looked up from germline, CDR1 is SGHTA and CDR2 is FQGNSA. The V and J ends lost 5 bases and 6 bases, in that order; junction bases with no gene match: 10. The CDR3 spells CASSVVSGSVAGELFF. The DNA of the CDR3 is TGTGCCAGCAGCGTAGTTAGCGGGAGTGTAGCCGGGGAGCTGTTTTTT.

This chain connects TRBV10-3 to TRBJ1-1, with TRBD1 matching over 7 bases. Germline V lookup: CDR1 ENHRY, CDR2 SYGVKD. The CDR3 contains 12 residues. With V trimmed by 7 bases and J by 9 bases, 8 bases remained unmatched. This chain's CDR3 is CAINPGTDKAFF. The DNA for the CDR3 is TGTGCCATCAACCCCGGGACAGACAAAGCTTTCTTT.

The chain couples TRBV4-1 to TRBJ2-1, with TRBD2 matching 8 bases. The CDR3 has 19 amino acids. The junction had 16 bases not matched to a gene; V was cut back by 4 bases and J by 2 bases. Looked up from germline, CDR1 is MGHRA and CDR2 is YSYEKL. As DNA, the CDR3 is TGCGCCAGCAGCCGACAGCCCCCCACTAGCGGTAACCCCTACAATGAGCAGTTCTTC. It is translated as CASSRQPPTSGNPYNEQFF.

V is TRBV7-9 and J is TRBJ2-1; the match to TRBD2 covers 7 bases. The CDR3 spans 14 residues. Germline V lookup: CDR1 SEHNR, CDR2 FQNEAQ (reference sequence). The J segment lost 6 bases and the V segment lost 2 bases, leaving 4 bases of the junction unmatched. For the CDR3, the DNA is TGTGCCAGCAGCTTAATGGCGGGGGTCAATGAGCAGTTCTTC. This sequence encodes CASSLMAGVNEQFF.

The J gene is TRBJ1-4, the V gene TRBV3-1 (or the pseudogene TRBV3-2); TRBD1 might be the D (6 bases). This CDR3 contains 15 residues. Trimming took 5 bases from V and 3 from J, leaving 13 bases between them. Looked up from germline, CDR1 is LGHDT and CDR2 is YNNKEL (reference sequence). CDR3 DNA sequence: TGTGCCAGCAGCGAACAGGGTAAATCTAATGAAAAACTGTTTTTT. This sequence encodes CASSEQGKSNEKLFF.

V gene TRBV4-2 combines with J gene TRBJ2-7; 8 nucleotides align to TRBD2. V was clipped by 4 bases and J by 3 bases; unmatched bases: 11. The germline CDR1 and CDR2 sequences are LGHNA and YNFKEQ. The CDR3 covers 16 residues. In DNA form, the CDR3 reads TGTGCCAGCAGCCCTATACCCTGGACTAGCAGCTACGAGCAGTACTTC. Translation: CASSPIPWTSSYEQYF.

Concerning this clone: The same CDR3 can be traced to other DNA sequences in this sample. The chain has TRBV5-1 and TRBJ1-2; 9 nucleotides agree with TRBD1. With 4 bases clipped from V and 4 bases from J, the junction kept 5 bases outside the gene matches. Germline lookup yields CDR1 SGHRS and CDR2 YFSETQ. The CDR3 totals 14 residues. CDR3 coding DNA: TGCGCCAGCAGCCCTGGACAGGGGAGCTATGGCTACACCTTC. This sequence encodes CASSPGQGSYGYTF.

A few counts support this clone. The chain uses TRBV5-1 and TRBJ1-3, with D tentatively TRBD1 (6 bases). Germline V CDR1 and CDR2: SGHRS, YFSETQ. The CDR3 covers 16 residues. The V end was cut by 4 bases, the J end by 1 base, with 15 bases between. The CDR3 DNA reads as TGCGCCAGCAGCGCGGGGGGCATTCCATCTGGAAACACCATATATTTT. Translating it yields CASSAGGIPSGNTIYF.

This clone has just one count. The J gene is TRBJ2-5, the V gene TRBV9; 9 nucleotides align to TRBD1. V was clipped by 4 bases and J by 0 bases; unmatched bases: 4. CDR3 length: 15 residues. Germline values: CDR1 SGDLS, CDR2 YYNGEE. The CDR3 sequence is CASSLDRGYQETQYF. The CDR3 DNA reads TGTGCCAGCAGCCTCGACAGGGGGTACCAAGAGACCCAGTACTTC.

The genes are TRBV27 and TRBJ2-3; 10 nucleotides line up with TRBD2. V shed 5 bases and J 2 bases; nucleotides not matched to a gene: 10. CDR3 size: 17 residues. Germline V CDR1 and CDR2: MNHEY, SMNVEV (reference sequence). For the CDR3, the DNA is TGTGCCAGCAGTACTACAAAAGCGGGAGGGTTCACAGATACGCAGTATTTT. Translated: CASSTTKAGGFTDTQYF.

V usage is TRBV2 and J usage is TRBJ2-1; 8 nucleotides agree with TRBD1. The CDR3 consists of 13 residues. The germline V gene has CDR1 SNHLY and CDR2 FYNNEI. V dropped 7 bases and J dropped 9; count of bases not matched to a gene: 8. The CDR3 loop is CASNRQGAGEQFF. The DNA for the CDR3 is TGTGCCAGCAACCGGCAGGGGGCGGGTGAGCAGTTCTTC.

This rearrangement joins TRBV5-5 to TRBJ2-7; a weak D match, TRBD1 (6 bases). The germline V and J ends were trimmed by 0 bases and 5 bases, with 9 bases remaining between them. Germline CDR1 SGHKS, CDR2 YYEKEE (reference sequence). CDR3 length: 13 residues. CDR3 sequence reads: CASSLGGQNEQYF. CDR3 nucleotides: TGTGCCAGCAGCTTGGGGGGGCAAAACGAGCAGTACTTC.

This clone was picked up a small number of times. The rearrangement joins TRBV7-2 to TRBJ1-4; D call uncertain. The V gene lost 5 bases and the J gene lost 7 bases, with 14 bases spanning the gap. Looked up from germline, CDR1 is SGHTA and CDR2 is FQGNSA. This CDR3 comprises 14 residues. The CDR3 loop is CASSRWVSGEKLFF. The CDR3 DNA reads as TGTGCCAGCAGCCGCTGGGTGTCGGGTGAAAAACTGTTTTTT.

The genes are TRBV7-9 and TRBJ2-5; 10 nucleotides align to TRBD2. Per germline, CDR1 SEHNR and CDR2 FQNEAQ (reference sequence). J gave up 4 bases and V 5 bases, and 7 bases lay outside the gene matches. This CDR3 contains 15 residues. The CDR3 bases are TGTGCCAGCAGCAAGCTAGCGGGAGAATCAGAGACCCAGTACTTC. Protein: CASSKLAGESETQYF.

The V and J genes are TRBV5-4 and TRBJ1-3, with a possible D match to TRBD1 (5 bases). V lost 4 bases, J lost 4 bases, and 18 bases lay in between. This CDR3 has 16 residues. Germline assignment: CDR1 SGHNT and CDR2 YYREEE (reference sequence). DNA of the CDR3: TGTGCCAGCAGCAACATGGCGCAGGGATCGGGAAACACCATATATTTT. This encodes CASSNMAQGSGNTIYF.

The rearrangement uses TRBV30 and TRBJ1-2; unclear D gene. The CDR3 extends over 12 amino acids. Germline lookup yields CDR1 GTSNPN and CDR2 SVGIG (reference sequence). Trimming stripped 2 bases from V and 4 bases from J, with 8 bases between. The CDR3 nucleotides read TGTGCCTGGAGTCCCAGTGGCTATGGCTACACCTTC. Translating gives CAWSPSGYGYTF.

This rearrangement joins TRBV27 to TRBJ1-5; tentative D call: TRBD1 (5 bases). There are 15 residues in the CDR3. V lost 6 bases, J lost 7 bases, and 19 bases lay in between. The germline V gene encodes CDR1 MNHEY and CDR2 SMNVEV (reference sequence). CDR3 sequence: CASSLDRGMSQPQHF. In DNA form, the CDR3 reads TGTGCCAGCAGCTTAGATAGGGGTATGAGCCAGCCCCAGCATTTT.

This clone was seen more than once but under ten times. The chain carries TRBV2 and TRBJ2-5; perhaps TRBD1 as D (6 bases). CDR3 length: 14 amino acids. The germline V and J ends were trimmed by 10 bases and 5 bases, with 20 bases remaining between them. In germline, CDR1 is SNHLY, CDR2 FYNNEI. The CDR3 reads CATTLQGTFETQYF. The CDR3 DNA reads as TGTGCCACCACTCTACAGGGTACATTCGAGACCCAGTACTTC.

This clone occurred once. The gene calls are TRBV7-9 and TRBJ1-4; 11 bases map to TRBD1. The CDR3 has 17 residues. V lost 5 bases, J lost 5 bases, and 10 bases stayed unmatched. Per germline, CDR1 SEHNR and CDR2 FQNEAQ (reference sequence). CDR3 in amino acids: CASSLWDRGWENEKLFF. In DNA, the CDR3 is TGTGCCAGCAGCCTCTGGGACAGGGGGTGGGAGAATGAAAAACTGTTTTTT. The full variable domain, rest sourced from reference TRBV7-9 and TRBJ1-4, is DTGVSQNPRHKITKRGQNVTFRCDPISEHNRLYWYRQTLGQGPEFLTYFQNEAQLEKSRLLSDRFSAERPKGSFSTLEIQRTEQGDSAMYLCASSLWDRGWENEKLFFGSGTQLSVL.